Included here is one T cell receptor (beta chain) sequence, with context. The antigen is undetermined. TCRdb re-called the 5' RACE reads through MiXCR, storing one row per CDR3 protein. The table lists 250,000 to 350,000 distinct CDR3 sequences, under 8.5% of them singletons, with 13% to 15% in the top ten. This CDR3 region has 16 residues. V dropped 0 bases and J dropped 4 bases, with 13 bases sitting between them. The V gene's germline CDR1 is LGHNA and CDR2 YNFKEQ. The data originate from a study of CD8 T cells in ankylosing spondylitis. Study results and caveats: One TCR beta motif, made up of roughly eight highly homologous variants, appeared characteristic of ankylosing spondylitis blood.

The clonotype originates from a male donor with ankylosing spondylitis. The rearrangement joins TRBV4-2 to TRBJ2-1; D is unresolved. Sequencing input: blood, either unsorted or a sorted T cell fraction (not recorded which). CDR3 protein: CASSQDSGQTYNEQFF. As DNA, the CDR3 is TGTGCCAGCAGCCAAGATTCGGGCCAGACGTACAATGAGCAGTTCTTC.